This TCR beta chain was recorded in a study of blood T cell repertoires in COVID-19. About the study: Collection of acute and convalescent COVID-19 samples took place in the United States, Italy and Spain.

In the authors' methods: Amplification of reference gene primers provided the estimated nucleated cell counts. The data were produced by immunoSEQ multiplex PCR, yet TCRdb's version contains in-frame clones alone and is incomplete. V and J calls and clone size are copied from that table; D and trimming were computed from the DNA. The sample shows 110,000 or so clones, more than 70% of them seen only once. Trimming removed 5 bases at V and 6 bases at J, with 12 bases between. Germline CDR1 and CDR2: SGHRS and YFSETQ. This CDR3 is built from 13 residues. The source is a woman between 65 and 79 years old who had recovered from COVID-19. V gene TRBV5-1 combines with J gene TRBJ2-1; a possible D gene is TRBD2 (5 bases). The sequencing sample was made of peripheral blood. The CDR3 is CASREVESNEQFF. In DNA form, the CDR3 reads TGCGCCAGCAGGGAGGTAGAAAGCAATGAGCAGTTCTTC.